This T cell receptor beta chain emerged from a study of T cell changes during pregnancy in multiple sclerosis. Germline CDR1 SGHTA, CDR2 FQGNSA. The V gene lost 5 bases and the J gene lost 0 bases, with 11 bases spanning the gap. This CDR3 is 15 amino acids long. Sequenced by immunoSEQ multiplex PCR; TCRdb stores in-frame clones only, minus some. Among 60,000 or so clones, about 89% were seen once, and the ten largest hold about 2.5%. The sequences come from peripheral blood, collected in the first trimester of pregnancy. This receptor was taken from a female donor with multiple sclerosis, enrolled in a pregnancy study. The V gene is TRBV7-2, the J gene TRBJ1-5; D unresolved. The DNA for the CDR3 is TGTGCCAGCAGCCCCCAGCAGGATAGCAATCAGCCCCAGCATTTT. Translating gives CASSPQQDSNQPQHF.